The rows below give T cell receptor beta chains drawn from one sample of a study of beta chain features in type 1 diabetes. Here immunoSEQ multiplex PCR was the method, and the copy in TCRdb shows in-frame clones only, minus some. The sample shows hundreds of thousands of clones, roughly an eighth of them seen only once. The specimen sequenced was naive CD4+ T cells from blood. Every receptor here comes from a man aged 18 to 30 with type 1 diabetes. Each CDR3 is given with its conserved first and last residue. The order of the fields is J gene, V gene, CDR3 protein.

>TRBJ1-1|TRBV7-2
CASSKIWDGNTEAFF
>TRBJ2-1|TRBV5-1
CASSLLDSYNEQFF
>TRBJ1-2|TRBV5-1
CASSYPPGEASNYTF
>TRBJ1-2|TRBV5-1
CASSLAPGQHYGYTF
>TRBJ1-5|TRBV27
CASSLSGLAPQHF
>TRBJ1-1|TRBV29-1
CSLQRDPGLVTFF
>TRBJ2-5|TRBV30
CAWGGPGDLQYF
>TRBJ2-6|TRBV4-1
CASSQDWSEGSSGANVLTF
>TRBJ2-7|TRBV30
CAWSRTTGEQYF
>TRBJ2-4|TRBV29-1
CSVGRAGNIQYF
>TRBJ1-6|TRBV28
CASSSGGRTTKGSPLHF
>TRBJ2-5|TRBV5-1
CASSSRQGARETQYF
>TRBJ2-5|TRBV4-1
CASSQELARQETQYF
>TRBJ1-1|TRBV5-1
CASSPQGVAEAFF
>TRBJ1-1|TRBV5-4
CASSPTGNTEAFF
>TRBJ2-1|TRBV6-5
CASSYSAGNNEQFF
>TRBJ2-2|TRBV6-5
CASRWEGTGELFF
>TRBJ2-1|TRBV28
CASTSGTSPYNEQFF
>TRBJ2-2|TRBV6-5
CASRLAGTGELFF
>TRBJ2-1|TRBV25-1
CASERLAGGYNEQFF
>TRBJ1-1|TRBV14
CASSATGLGPNTEAFF
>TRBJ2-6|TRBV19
CASSFSGANVLTF
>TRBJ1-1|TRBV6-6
CASSYAGRVKPEAFF
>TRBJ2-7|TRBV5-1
CASSRRTGENYEQYF
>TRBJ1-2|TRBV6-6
CASSYSEGLRYGYTF
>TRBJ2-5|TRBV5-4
CASSEGQVEETQYF
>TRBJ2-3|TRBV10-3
CAVQGAGTDTQYF
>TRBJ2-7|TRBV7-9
CASSLGVSLMLDEQYF